The 10 T cell receptor beta chains below all came from one sample that was sequenced in a study of T cell responses to AZD1222 COVID-19 vaccine. TCRdb's table, derived via immunoSEQ multiplex PCR, lists solely in-frame clones and lacks some. This sample yields about 180,000 clones, of which about 85% are seen a single time; 2.6% belongs to the top ten. The sequencing here drew on peripheral blood, taken on day 0 of AZD1222 vaccination. The receptors originated from an adult in good health.

J is TRBJ2-3 and V is TRBV4-1; TRBD1 agrees at 7 bases. CDR3 length equals 16 residues. V was clipped by 4 bases and J by 5 bases; unmatched bases: 12. CDR1 and CDR2 (germline): MGHRA, YSYEKL. CDR3 residues: CASSPLGQGVRDTQYF. The CDR3 DNA sequence: TGCGCCAGCAGCCCCCTGGGGCAGGGGGTAAGAGATACGCAGTATTTT.

The chain combines TRBV28 with TRBJ2-1, with D possibly being TRBD1 or TRBD2 (7 bases each). CDR1 is MDHEN and CDR2 is SYDVKM in the germline V gene. V gave up 4 bases and J gave up 9 bases, with 13 bases separating them. The length of the CDR3 is 13 residues. CDR3 in DNA: TGTGCCAGCAGTTCGACAGGGAGGGCTGAGCAGTTCTTC. This translates into CASSSTGRAEQFF.

CDR3 DNA sequence: TGTGCCAGCAGCGCAGGACTAGTTGTCACAGATACGCAGTATTTT. Encoded protein: CASSAGLVVTDTQYF. The chain combines TRBV7-2 with TRBJ2-3; TRBD2 aligns across 7 bases. CDR1 is SGHTA and CDR2 is FQGNSA in the germline V gene. With V trimmed by 5 bases and J by 2 bases, 7 bases remained unmatched. CDR3 length: 15 residues.

The rearrangement joins TRBV9 to TRBJ1-2; D is ambiguous. V lost 4 bases, J lost 13 bases, and 11 bases lay in between. This CDR3 comprises 10 residues. From germline, CDR1 is SGDLS and CDR2 YYNGEE. The CDR3: CASSPRGVTF. Written as DNA, the CDR3 is TGTGCCAGCAGCCCACGGGGTGTCACCTTC.

The chain couples TRBV27 to TRBJ2-1; D remains ambiguous. Germline CDR1 is MNHEY and CDR2 is SMNVEV (reference sequence). The CDR3 has 13 amino acids. V lost 3 bases to trimming and J lost 5 bases, with 8 bases between them. CDR3 amino acids: CASSFSDNNEQFF. Here the CDR3 DNA reads TGTGCCAGCAGTTTCAGCGATAACAATGAGCAGTTCTTC.

This chain uses TRBV7-2 with TRBJ2-7, with D perhaps matching TRBD2 (5 bases). V was clipped by 4 bases and J by 2 bases, with 12 bases between them. The V gene's germline CDR1 is SGHTA and CDR2 FQGNSA. The CDR3 consists of 14 residues. The CDR3 DNA sequence: TGTGCCAGCAGCTCCTACATACTAGCCTACGAGCAGTACTTC. Protein sequence: CASSSYILAYEQYF.

The CDR3 DNA reads TGTGCCAGCAGAACAGGGTTGGTTGGCAATCAGCCCCAGCATTTT. Protein sequence: CASRTGLVGNQPQHF. This rearrangement joins TRBV2 to TRBJ1-5; perhaps TRBD1 as D (6 bases). Germline V gene sequence: CDR1 SNHLY, CDR2 FYNNEI. Trimming removed 6 bases at V and 2 bases at J, with 14 bases between. The CDR3 spans 15 residues.

The chain has TRBV24-1 and TRBJ2-7; 10 bases align to TRBD2. V was clipped by 0 bases and J by 5 bases; unmatched bases: 6. The germline CDR1 and CDR2 sequences are KGHDR and SFDVKD. There are 16 residues in the CDR3. The CDR3 bases are TGTGCCACCAGTGATTTGCGGGCTAGCGGGAGAAACGAGCAGTACTTC. This sequence encodes CATSDLRASGRNEQYF.

The rearrangement links TRBV6-1 to TRBJ1-1; D remains unclear. The CDR3 length is 16 residues. V shed 2 bases and J shed 5 bases, with 18 bases lying between them. Germline V gives CDR1 MNHNS, CDR2 SASEGT. This CDR3 reads CASSEFRERRRTEAFF. CDR3 nucleotides: TGTGCCAGCAGTGAATTTCGGGAGAGAAGGCGGACTGAAGCTTTCTTT.

The rearrangement links TRBV5-1 to TRBJ2-1; 8 bases line up with TRBD2. V gave up 0 bases and J gave up 3 bases; unmatched junction bases: 5. The length of the CDR3 is 16 residues. Germline CDR1 reads SGHRS; CDR2 reads YFSETQ. CDR3 loop: CASSLETSVFYNEQFF. The CDR3, as DNA: TGCGCCAGCAGCTTGGAGACTAGCGTTTTCTACAATGAGCAGTTCTTC. The full variable domain, its missing parts supplied by reference TRBV5-1 and TRBJ2-1, is KAGVTQTPRYLIKTRGQQVTLSCSPISGHRSVSWYQQTPGQGLQFLFEYFSETQRNKGNFPGRFSGRQFSNSRSEMNVSTLELGDSALYLCASSLETSVFYNEQFFGPGTRLTVL.